Shown below are 2 T cell receptor beta chains from a single sample sequenced in a study of blood T cells in healthy people across ages. A second PCR of roughly 7 to 11 cycles used a sample-barcoded 5' primer and a J-beta primer mix. TCRdb passed the 5' RACE reads through MiXCR, listing each CDR3 protein once. The sample yields 800,000 to 950,000 distinct CDR3 sequences, under 35% seen once. This same sample was also part of a study on T cells of mothers and their children.

Sequenced sample: blood. Receptors originate from a woman in her thirties or forties in good health.

This clonotype has more than one count but fewer than ten. The V call is TRBV24-1, the J call TRBJ1-2; D may be TRBD1 (5 bases). V dropped 2 bases and J dropped 0 bases, with 9 bases sitting between them. CDR3 length: 15 amino acids. Germline V gene sequence: CDR1 KGHDR, CDR2 SFDVKD. The CDR3 DNA reads TGTGCCACCAGTGATTCCGGACAAACTAACTATGGCTACACCTTC. It encodes CATSDSGQTNYGYTF.

This clonotype has only one observation. A much larger clone sits a single nucleotide away, making a read error possible. This chain joins TRBV5-1 and TRBJ2-6, with a tentative D call TRBD1 (6 bases). This CDR3 contains 16 residues. CDR1 is SGHRS, CDR2 YFSETQ, per germline. The CDR3 nucleotides read TGCGCCAGCAGTAAACAGGGCTTAGCTGGGGCCAACGTCCGGACTTTC. This gives the protein CASSKQGLAGANVRTF.